This T cell receptor beta chain stems from a study of blood T cell repertoires in COVID-19. Overall study context: PBMCs, B-cell-depleted T cells, or T cells provided the cDNA or gDNA that made up the material.

The Seattle patients joined while their infection was active and were tracked longitudinally afterward. In the original analysis: By means of reference gene primer amplification, nucleated cell counts were estimated. Sequenced by immunoSEQ multiplex PCR; TCRdb stores in-frame clones only, minus some. D and trimming were read from the DNA, whereas the V and J calls and clone size are those reported in that table. The repertoire holds more than 300,000 clones, with almost 90% as singletons. There are 17 residues in the CDR3. In germline, CDR1 is LGHDT, CDR2 YNNKEL (reference sequence). The V and J ends lost 1 base and 5 bases, in that order; junction bases with no gene match: 8.

This clonotype originated in a woman in her seventies with COVID-19, enrolled during active disease. The material sequenced was peripheral blood. J is TRBJ2-7 and V is TRBV3-1 (or the pseudogene TRBV3-2); 13 positions match TRBD2. The CDR3 DNA reads as TGTGCCAGCAGCCAAGGGGAACTAGCGGGGGGGCTGAACGAGCAGTACTTC. It specifies CASSQGELAGGLNEQYF.